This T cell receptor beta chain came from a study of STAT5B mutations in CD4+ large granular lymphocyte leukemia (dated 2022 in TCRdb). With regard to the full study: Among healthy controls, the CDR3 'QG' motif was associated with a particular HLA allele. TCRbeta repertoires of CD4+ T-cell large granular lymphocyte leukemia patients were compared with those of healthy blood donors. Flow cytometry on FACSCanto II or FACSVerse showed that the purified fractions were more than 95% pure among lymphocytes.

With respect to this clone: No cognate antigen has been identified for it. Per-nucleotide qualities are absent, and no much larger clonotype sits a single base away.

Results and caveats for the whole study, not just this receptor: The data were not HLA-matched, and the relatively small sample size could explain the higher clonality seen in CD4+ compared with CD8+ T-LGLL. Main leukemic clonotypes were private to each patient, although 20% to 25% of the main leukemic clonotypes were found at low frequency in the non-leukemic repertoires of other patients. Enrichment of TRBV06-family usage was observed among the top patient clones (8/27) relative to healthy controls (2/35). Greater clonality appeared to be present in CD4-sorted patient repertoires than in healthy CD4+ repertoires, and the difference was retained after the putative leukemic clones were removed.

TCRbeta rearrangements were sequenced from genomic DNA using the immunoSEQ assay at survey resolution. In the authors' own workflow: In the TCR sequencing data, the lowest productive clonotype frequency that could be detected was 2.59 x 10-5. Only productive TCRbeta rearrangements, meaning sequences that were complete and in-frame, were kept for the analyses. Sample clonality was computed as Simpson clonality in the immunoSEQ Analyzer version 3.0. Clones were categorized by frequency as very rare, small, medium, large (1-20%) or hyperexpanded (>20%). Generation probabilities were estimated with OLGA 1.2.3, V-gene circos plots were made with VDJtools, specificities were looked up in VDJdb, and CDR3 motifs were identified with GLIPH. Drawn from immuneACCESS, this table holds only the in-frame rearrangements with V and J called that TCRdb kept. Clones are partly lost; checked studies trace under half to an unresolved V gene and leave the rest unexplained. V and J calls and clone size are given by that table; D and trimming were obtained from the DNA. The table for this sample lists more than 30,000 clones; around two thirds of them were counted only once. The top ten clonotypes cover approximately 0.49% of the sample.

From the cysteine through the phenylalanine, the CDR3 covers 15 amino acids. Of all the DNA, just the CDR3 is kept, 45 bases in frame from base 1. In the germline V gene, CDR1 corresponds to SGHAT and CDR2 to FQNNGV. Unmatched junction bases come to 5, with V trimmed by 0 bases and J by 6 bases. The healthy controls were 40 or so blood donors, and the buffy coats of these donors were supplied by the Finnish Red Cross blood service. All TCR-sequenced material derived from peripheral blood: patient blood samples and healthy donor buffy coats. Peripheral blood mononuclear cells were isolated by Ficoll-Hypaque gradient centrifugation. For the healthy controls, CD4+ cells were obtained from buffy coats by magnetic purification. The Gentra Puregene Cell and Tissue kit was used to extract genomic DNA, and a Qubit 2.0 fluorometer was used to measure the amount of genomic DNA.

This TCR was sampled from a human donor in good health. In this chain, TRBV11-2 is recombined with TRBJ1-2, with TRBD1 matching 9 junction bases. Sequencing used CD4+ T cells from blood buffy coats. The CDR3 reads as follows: CASSLDRGTGNGYTF. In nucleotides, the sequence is TGTGCCAGCAGCTTAGATCGGGGGACAGGGAATGGCTACACCTTC.